The clone carrying this T cell receptor beta chain was seen only once. Here immunoSEQ multiplex PCR was the method, and the copy in TCRdb shows in-frame clones only, minus some. This table has 120,000 or so clones, 90% appearing once. This specimen belongs to a study of T cell responses to AZD1222 COVID-19 vaccine. Material: peripheral blood, obtained on day 0 of AZD1222 vaccination. This sequence originates from an adult in good health.

In nucleotides, the CDR3 is TGCGCCAGCAGCCAAGGGGGGGGGCTGTCATTGATCGGAGAGCAGTACTTC. Its translation: CASSQGGGLSLIGEQYF. The chain uses TRBV4-1 and TRBJ2-7; TRBD2 is a possible D gene (7 bases). The CDR3 loop spans 17 amino acids. The V gene's germline CDR1 is MGHRA and CDR2 YSYEKL. Trimming shortened V by 1 base and J by 7 bases, and 23 bases separated the two germline ends.